The clone carrying this TCR beta chain was recorded only once. Germline assignment: CDR1 LNHDA and CDR2 SQIVND (reference sequence). The CDR3 loop spans 13 amino acids. Trimming removed 5 bases at V and 1 base at J, with 8 bases between. This specimen belongs to a study of blood T cell repertoires in COVID-19. The table came from immunoSEQ multiplex PCR; TCRdb's copy has only in-frame clones and leaves some out. The sample yields about 280,000 clones, approximately 86% seen once. Material: peripheral blood. The sequence derives from a man aged 18 to 30 with active or convalescent COVID-19. The chain recombines TRBV19 with TRBJ1-1, with D uncertain. The CDR3 region has the DNA TGTGCCAGTAGTCAAACAGCGAACACTGAAGCTTTCTTT. This codes for CASSQTANTEAFF.